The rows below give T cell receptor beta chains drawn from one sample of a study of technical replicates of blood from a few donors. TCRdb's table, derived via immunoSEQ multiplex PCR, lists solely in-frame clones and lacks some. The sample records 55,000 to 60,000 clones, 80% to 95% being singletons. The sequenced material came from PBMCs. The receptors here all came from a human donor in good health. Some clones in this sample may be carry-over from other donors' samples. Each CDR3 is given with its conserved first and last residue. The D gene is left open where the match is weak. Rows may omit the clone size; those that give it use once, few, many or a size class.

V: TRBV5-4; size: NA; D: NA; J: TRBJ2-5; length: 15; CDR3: CASSRGGSRQETQYF; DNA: TGTGCCAGCAGCAGGGGGGGATCGCGCCAAGAGACCCAGTACTTC
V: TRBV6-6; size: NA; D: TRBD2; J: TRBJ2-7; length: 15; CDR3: CASSLVSGPSYEQYF; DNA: TGTGCCAGCAGTTTAGTTAGCGGGCCCTCCTACGAGCAGTACTTC
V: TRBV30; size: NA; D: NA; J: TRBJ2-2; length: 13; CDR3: CAWREQGAGELFF; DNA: TGTGCCTGGAGGGAACAAGGGGCCGGGGAGCTGTTTTTT
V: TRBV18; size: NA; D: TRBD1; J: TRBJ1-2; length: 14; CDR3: CASSQDRGHHGYTF; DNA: TGTGCCAGCTCCCAGGACAGGGGGCATCATGGCTACACCTTC
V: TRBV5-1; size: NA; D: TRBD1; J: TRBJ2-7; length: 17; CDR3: CASSLDMGQEYSYEQYF; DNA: TGCGCCAGCAGCTTGGACATGGGACAGGAGTACTCCTACGAGCAGTACTTC
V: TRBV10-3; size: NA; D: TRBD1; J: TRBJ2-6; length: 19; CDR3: CAISESNKGQGSGANVLTF; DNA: TGTGCCATCAGTGAGTCGAATAAGGGACAGGGGTCTGGGGCCAACGTCCTGACTTTC
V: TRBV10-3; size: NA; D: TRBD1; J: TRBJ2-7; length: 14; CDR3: CAISEGQVSYEQYF; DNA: TGTGCCATCAGTGAAGGACAGGTTTCCTACGAGCAGTACTTC
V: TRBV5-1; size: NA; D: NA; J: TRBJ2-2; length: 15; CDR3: CASSLAGVFTGELFF; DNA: TGCGCCAGCAGCTTGGCCGGGGTTTTCACCGGGGAGCTGTTTTTT
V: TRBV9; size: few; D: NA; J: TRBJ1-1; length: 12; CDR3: CASSPQGTEAFF; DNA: TGTGCCAGCAGCCCACAGGGCACTGAAGCTTTCTTT
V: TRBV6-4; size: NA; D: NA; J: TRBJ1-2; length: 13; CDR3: CASSAAEGNGYTF; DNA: TGTGCCAGCAGTGCCGCCGAGGGCAATGGCTACACCTTC
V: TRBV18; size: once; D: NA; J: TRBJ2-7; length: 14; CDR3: CASSPLPGSDEQYF; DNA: TGTGCCAGCTCACCACTCCCGGGATCGGACGAGCAGTACTTC
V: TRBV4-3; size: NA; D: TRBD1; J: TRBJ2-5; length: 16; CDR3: CASSQDRGYFQETQYF; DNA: TGCGCCAGCAGCCAAGACAGGGGGTACTTCCAAGAGACCCAGTACTTC
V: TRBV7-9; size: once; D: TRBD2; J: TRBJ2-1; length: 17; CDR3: CASSSHGLAGPYNEQFF; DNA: TGTGCCAGCAGCTCACACGGACTAGCGGGGCCGTACAATGAGCAGTTCTTC
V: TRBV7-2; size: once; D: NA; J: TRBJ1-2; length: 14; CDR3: CASSLANQARGYTF; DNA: TGTGCCAGCAGCTTAGCTAACCAGGCCAGGGGCTACACCTTC
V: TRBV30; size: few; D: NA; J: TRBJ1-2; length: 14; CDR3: CAWSPGQFNYGYTF; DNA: TGTGCCTGGAGCCCAGGACAGTTTAACTATGGCTACACCTTC
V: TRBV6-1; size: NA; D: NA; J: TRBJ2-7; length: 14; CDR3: CASRDLSVSYEQYF; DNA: TGTGCCAGCAGGGACCTTAGCGTCTCCTACGAGCAGTACTTC
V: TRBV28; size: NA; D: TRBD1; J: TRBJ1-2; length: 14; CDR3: CASSASTGNYGYTF; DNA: TGTGCCAGCAGTGCTTCGACAGGGAACTATGGCTACACCTTC
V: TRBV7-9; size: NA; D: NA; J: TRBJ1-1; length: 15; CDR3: CASGHYNILNTEAFF; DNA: TGTGCCAGCGGGCATTATAACATCTTGAACACTGAAGCTTTCTTT
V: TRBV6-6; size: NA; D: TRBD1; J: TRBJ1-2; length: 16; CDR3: CASTNGPGQGADGYTF; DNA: TGTGCCAGCACCAACGGTCCGGGACAGGGGGCGGATGGCTACACCTTC
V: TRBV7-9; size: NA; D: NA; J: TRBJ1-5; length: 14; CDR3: CASSLDGRYQPQHF; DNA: TGTGCCAGCAGCTTGGACGGGAGATATCAGCCCCAGCATTTT
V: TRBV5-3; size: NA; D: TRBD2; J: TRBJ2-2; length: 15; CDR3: CARSIRGGNTGELFF; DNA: TGTGCCAGAAGCATTCGGGGGGGCAACACCGGGGAGCTGTTTTTT
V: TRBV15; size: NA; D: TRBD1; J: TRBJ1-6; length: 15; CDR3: CATSKRQGQGSPLHF; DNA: TGTGCCACCAGCAAAAGACAGGGCCAGGGATCACCCCTCCACTTT
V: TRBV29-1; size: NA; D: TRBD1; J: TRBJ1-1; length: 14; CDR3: CSVEGGQGRTEAFF; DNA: TGCAGCGTTGAAGGGGGACAGGGGAGAACTGAAGCTTTCTTT
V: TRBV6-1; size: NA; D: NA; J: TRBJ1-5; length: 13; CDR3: CASSRQEHQPQHF; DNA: TGTGCCAGCAGCCGACAGGAACATCAGCCCCAGCATTTT
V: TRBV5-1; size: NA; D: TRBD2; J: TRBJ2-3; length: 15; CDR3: CASTTEAGTSKTQYF; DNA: TGCGCCAGCACCACAGAGGCCGGGACTAGCAAAACGCAGTATTTT
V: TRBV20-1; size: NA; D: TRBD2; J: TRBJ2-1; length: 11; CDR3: CSATAGGEQFF; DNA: TGCAGTGCTACGGCCGGGGGGGAGCAGTTCTTC
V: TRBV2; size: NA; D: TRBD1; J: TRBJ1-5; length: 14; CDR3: CASRSTGVGQPQHF; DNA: TGTGCCAGCAGATCTACAGGGGTGGGTCAGCCCCAGCATTTT
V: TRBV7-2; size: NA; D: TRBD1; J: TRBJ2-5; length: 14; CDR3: CASSFTGGGETQYF; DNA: TGTGCCAGCAGCTTCACAGGGGGCGGGGAGACCCAGTACTTC
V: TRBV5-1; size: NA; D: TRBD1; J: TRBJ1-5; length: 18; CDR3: CASSHIRTGPQAGQPQHF; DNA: TGCGCCAGCAGCCATATCCGGACAGGACCACAAGCGGGTCAGCCCCAGCATTTT
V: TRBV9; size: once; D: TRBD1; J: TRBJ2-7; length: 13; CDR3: CASSVGTGDEQYF; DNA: TGTGCCAGCAGCGTAGGGACAGGGGACGAGCAGTACTTC
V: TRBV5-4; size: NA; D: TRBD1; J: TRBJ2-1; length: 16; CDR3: CASSSGQEITYNEQFF; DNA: TGTGCCAGCAGCTCGGGACAGGAAATAACCTACAATGAGCAGTTCTTC
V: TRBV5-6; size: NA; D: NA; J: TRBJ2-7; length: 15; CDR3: CASSLEAEGGGEQYF; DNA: TGTGCCAGCAGCTTGGAGGCAGAGGGGGGGGGCGAGCAGTACTTC
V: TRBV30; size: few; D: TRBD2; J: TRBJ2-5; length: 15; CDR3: CAWSVGRTSGETQYF; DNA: TGTGCCTGGAGTGTCGGTCGGACTAGCGGGGAGACCCAGTACTTC
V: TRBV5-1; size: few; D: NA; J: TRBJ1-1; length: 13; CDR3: CASSLAGPTEAFF; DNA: TGCGCCAGCAGCTTGGCAGGGCCCACTGAAGCTTTCTTT
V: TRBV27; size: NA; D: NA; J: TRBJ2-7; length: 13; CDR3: CASTIPIRGEQYF; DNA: TGTGCCAGCACCATACCGATAAGGGGCGAGCAGTACTTC
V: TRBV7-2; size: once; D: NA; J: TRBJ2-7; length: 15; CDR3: CASSLVAGGSYEQYF; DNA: TGTGCCAGCAGCTTAGTGGCTGGGGGGTCCTACGAGCAGTACTTC
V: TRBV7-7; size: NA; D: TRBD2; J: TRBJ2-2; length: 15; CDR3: CASSLDGGGTGELFF; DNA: TGTGCCAGCAGCTTAGACGGGGGGGGAACCGGGGAGCTGTTTTTT
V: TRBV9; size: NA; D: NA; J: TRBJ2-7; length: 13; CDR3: CASSPGDAYEQYF; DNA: TGTGCCAGCAGCCCAGGGGACGCCTACGAGCAGTACTTC
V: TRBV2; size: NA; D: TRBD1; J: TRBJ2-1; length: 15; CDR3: CASTSTGGSYNEQFF; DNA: TGTGCCAGCACCTCAACAGGGGGCTCCTACAATGAGCAGTTCTTC
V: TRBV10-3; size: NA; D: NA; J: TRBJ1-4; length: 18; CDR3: CAISESRPDQILNEKLFF; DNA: TGTGCCATCAGTGAGTCGAGGCCAGACCAAATTCTGAATGAAAAACTGTTTTTT
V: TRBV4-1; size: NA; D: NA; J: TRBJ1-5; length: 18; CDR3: CASSPLPGGRGINQPQHF; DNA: TGCGCCAGCAGCCCCCTACCGGGCGGGAGGGGGATTAATCAGCCCCAGCATTTT
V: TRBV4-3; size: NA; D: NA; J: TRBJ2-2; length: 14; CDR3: CASRGLSEGGELFF; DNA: TGCGCCAGCAGGGGGCTGTCGGAGGGCGGGGAGCTGTTTTTT
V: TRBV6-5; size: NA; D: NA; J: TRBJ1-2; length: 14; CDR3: CASSRSQGSYGYTF; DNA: TGTGCCAGCAGTCGGTCCCAGGGTTCCTATGGCTACACCTTC
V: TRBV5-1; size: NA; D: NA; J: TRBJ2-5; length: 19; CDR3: CASSLIHGITLRGAETQYF; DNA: TGCGCCAGCAGCTTGATTCATGGGATAACTCTTCGGGGGGCGGAGACCCAGTACTTC
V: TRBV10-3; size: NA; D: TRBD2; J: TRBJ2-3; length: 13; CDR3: CALREGETDTQYF; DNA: TGTGCCCTCAGGGAGGGAGAGACAGATACGCAGTATTTT
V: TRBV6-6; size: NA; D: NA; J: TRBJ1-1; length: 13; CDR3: CASRREEVTEAFF; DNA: TGTGCCAGCAGGCGGGAAGAAGTCACTGAAGCTTTCTTT
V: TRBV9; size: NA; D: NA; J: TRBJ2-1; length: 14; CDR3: CASSVDGEYNEQFF; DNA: TGTGCCAGCAGCGTAGACGGAGAGTACAATGAGCAGTTCTTC
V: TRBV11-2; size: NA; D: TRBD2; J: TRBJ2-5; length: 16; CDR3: CASSGWTSGNQETQYF; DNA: TGTGCCAGCAGCGGCTGGACTAGCGGGAACCAAGAGACCCAGTACTTC